The clone carrying this T cell receptor (beta chain) occurred a few times. The V gene end was trimmed by 1 base and the J gene end by 0 bases; junction bases not matched to a gene: 2. Germline-derived CDR1 and CDR2 are MNHEY and SMNVEV (reference sequence). The CDR3 has 17 amino acids. This entry is derived from a study of T cell responses to AZD1222 COVID-19 vaccine. Some clones are missing from TCRdb's copy, which holds only in-frame ones; the method was immunoSEQ multiplex PCR. The sample carries 140,000 to 150,000 clones, 80% to 95% recorded once. The starting material was peripheral blood, obtained on day 0 of MenACWY control vaccination. The receptor's source is an adult in good health. The chain employs TRBV27 and TRBJ2-7; 14 positions agree with TRBD2. Here the CDR3 DNA reads TGTGCCAGCAGTTTATGGGGACTAGCGGGGGACTCCTACGAGCAGTACTTC. It translates to CASSLWGLAGDSYEQYF.